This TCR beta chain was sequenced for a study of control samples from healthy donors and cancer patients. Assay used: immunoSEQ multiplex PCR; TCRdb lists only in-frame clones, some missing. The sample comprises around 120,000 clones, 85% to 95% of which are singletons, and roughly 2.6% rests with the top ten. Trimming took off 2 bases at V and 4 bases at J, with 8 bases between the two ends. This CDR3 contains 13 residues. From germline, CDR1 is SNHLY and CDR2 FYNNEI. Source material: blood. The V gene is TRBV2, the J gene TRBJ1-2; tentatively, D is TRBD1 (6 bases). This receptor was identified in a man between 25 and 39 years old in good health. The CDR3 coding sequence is TGTGCCAGCAGTGAATCAGGGGTCTATGGCTACACCTTC. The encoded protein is CASSESGVYGYTF.